This section outlines one T cell receptor (beta chain) sequence together with its context. A Seattle source enrolled patients during active infection and followed them longitudinally. CDR1 and CDR2 from the germline V gene are SGHAT and FQNNGV. The CDR3 has 14 residues. The V end lost 6 bases, the J end lost 6 bases, and 17 bases lay between the germline ends. This record comes from a study of blood T cell repertoires in COVID-19. Study-level information: Sources were T cells, B-cell-depleted T cells, or PBMCs; the material itself was cDNA or gDNA.

The authors' processing: Estimation of nucleated cell counts relied on the amplification of reference gene primers. TCRdb's copy holds only in-frame clones and misses some; the assay was immunoSEQ multiplex PCR. V and J calls and clone size are copied from that table; D and trimming were computed from the DNA. The sample lists around 260,000 clones, roughly nine tenths occurring once. Sequences were obtained from peripheral blood. This clonotype was obtained from a woman aged 25 to 39 with COVID-19, enrolled during active disease. The rearrangement uses TRBV11-2 and TRBJ1-1; the D gene is possibly TRBD1 (6 bases). This CDR3 is CASRSTGRGAEAFF. DNA for the CDR3: TGTGCCAGCAGATCGACAGGCCGTGGGGCTGAAGCTTTCTTT. The entire variable domain, with the rest obtained from reference TRBV11-2 and TRBJ1-1, is as follows: EAGVAQSPRYKIIEKRQSVAFWCNPISGHATLYWYQQILGQGPKLLIQFQNNGVVDDSQLPKDRFSAERLKGVDSTLKIQPAKLEDSAVYLCASRSTGRGAEAFFGQGTRLTVV.